This section outlines one TCR beta chain sequence together with its context. No antigen is known for it. The CDR3 loop spans 16 amino acids. Trimming stripped 0 bases from V and 0 bases from J, with 8 bases between. Per germline, CDR1 SGHVS and CDR2 FNYEAQ. The data were obtained in a study of OX40 agonist ivuxolimab in advanced cancers. About the research overall: The diagnoses of dose-escalation patients were hepatocellular carcinoma, melanoma, renal cell or head and neck cancer. A history of anti-PD-1, anti-PD-L1 or anti-CTLA-4 therapy was acceptable, and approximately 39% had some. Study-level results: At 0.1 to 3.0 mg/kg, clonal expansion of CD4+ and CD8+ blood T cells had occurred by week 6. CD8+ T cells showed, on average, more clonal expansion than CD4+ cells.

Clones were read by immunoSEQ multiplex PCR, and TCRdb kept only the in-frame ones, dropping some. The data contain roughly 14,000 clones, 80% of them seen just once; the ten biggest clones take up around 14%. The sequencing here drew on CD4+ or CD8+ T cells sorted from blood, taken in a trial of the OX40 agonist ivuxolimab. The rearrangement joins TRBV7-6 to TRBJ1-4; a possible D gene is TRBD1 (5 bases). The receptor was derived from an adult with an advanced solid tumor such as melanoma, head and neck, liver or kidney cancer. CDR3 region: CASSLAGGATNEKLFF. CDR3 coding DNA: TGTGCCAGCAGCTTAGCGGGGGGGGCAACTAATGAAAAACTGTTTTTT.